This T cell receptor (beta chain) derives from a study of OX40 agonist ivuxolimab in advanced cancers. Study as a whole: Participants averaged about 60 years of age (range 23 to 79) and were roughly 80% male. Study-level findings and limits: Certain nonresponders likewise exhibited a low normalized T-cell clonal expansion. Dosing at 0.1 to 3.0 mg/kg was accompanied by clonal expansion of CD4+ and CD8+ blood T cells by week 6. The antigens recognized by the expanded peripheral T cells, that is their antigen specificity, were not determined.

This table comes from immunoSEQ multiplex PCR, and its TCRdb copy is limited to in-frame clones, with some not included. The sample shows about 37,000 clones, 70% to 90% of them seen only once. The CDR3 has 15 residues. Trimming shortened V by 3 bases and J by 1 base, and 12 bases separated the two germline ends. Germline CDR1 reads MNHNS; CDR2 reads SASEGT. To note about this clone: The antigen is undetermined.

The J gene is TRBJ1-1, the V gene TRBV6-1, with D uncertain. The TCR originated in an adult with an advanced solid tumor such as melanoma, head and neck, liver or kidney cancer. The source was CD4+ or CD8+ T cells sorted from blood, collected in a trial of the OX40 agonist ivuxolimab. The CDR3 DNA reads as TGTGCCAGCAGTGATAGCGGACGGAAGAACACTGAAGCTTTCTTT. This gives the protein CASSDSGRKNTEAFF.